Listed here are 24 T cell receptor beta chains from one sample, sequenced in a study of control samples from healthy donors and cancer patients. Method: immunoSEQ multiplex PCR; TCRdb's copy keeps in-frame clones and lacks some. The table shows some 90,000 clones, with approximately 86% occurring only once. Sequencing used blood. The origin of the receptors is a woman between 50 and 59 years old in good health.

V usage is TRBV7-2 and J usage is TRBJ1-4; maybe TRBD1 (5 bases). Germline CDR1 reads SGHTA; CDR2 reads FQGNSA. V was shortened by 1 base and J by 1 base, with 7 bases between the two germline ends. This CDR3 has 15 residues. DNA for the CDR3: TGTGCCAGCAGCTTAGACCAGGGAACTAATGAAAAACTGTTTTTT. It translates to CASSLDQGTNEKLFF.

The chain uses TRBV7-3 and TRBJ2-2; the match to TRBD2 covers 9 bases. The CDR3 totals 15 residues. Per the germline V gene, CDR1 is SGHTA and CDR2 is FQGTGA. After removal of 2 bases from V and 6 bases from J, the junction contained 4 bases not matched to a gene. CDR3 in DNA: TGTGCCAGCAGCTTATTTTTAGCGGGAGCCGGGGAGCTGTTTTTT. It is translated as CASSLFLAGAGELFF.

DNA for the CDR3: TGCAGCGTTGACAGGGGACGGAACACTGAAGCTTTCTTT. Translated, it gives CSVDRGRNTEAFF. J is TRBJ1-1 and V is TRBV29-1; possibly TRBD1 for D (6 bases). Germline V gives CDR1 SQVTM, CDR2 ANQGSEA. Between the trimmed V and J ends, which lost 3 bases and 1 base, there was a span of 9 bases. This CDR3 is 13 amino acids long.

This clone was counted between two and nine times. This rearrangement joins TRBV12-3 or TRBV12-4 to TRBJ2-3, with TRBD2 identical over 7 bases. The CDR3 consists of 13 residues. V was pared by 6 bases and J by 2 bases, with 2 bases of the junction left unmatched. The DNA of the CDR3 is TGTGCCAGCAGGCGGGACTACACAGATACGCAGTATTTT. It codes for CASRRDYTDTQYF.

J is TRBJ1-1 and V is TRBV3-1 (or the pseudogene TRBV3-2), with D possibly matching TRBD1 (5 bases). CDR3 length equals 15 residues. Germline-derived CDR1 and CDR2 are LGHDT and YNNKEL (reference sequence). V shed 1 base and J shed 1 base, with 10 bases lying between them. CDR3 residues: CASSQAGRRNTEAFF. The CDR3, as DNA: TGTGCCAGCAGCCAAGCAGGGCGCAGGAACACTGAAGCTTTCTTT.

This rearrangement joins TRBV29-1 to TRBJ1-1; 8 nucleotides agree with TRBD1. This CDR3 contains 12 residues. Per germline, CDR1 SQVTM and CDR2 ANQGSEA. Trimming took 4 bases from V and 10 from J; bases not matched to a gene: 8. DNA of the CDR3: TGCAGCGTTGCCGACGCCGGGACAGGAGCTTTCTTT. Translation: CSVADAGTGAFF.

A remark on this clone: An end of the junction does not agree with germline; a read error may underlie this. CDR3 coding DNA: TGCGCCAGCAACCAAGGCATTAGAACCAACATTCAGTACTTC. Its protein product is CASNQGIRTNIQYF. The V call is TRBV4-3, the J call TRBJ2-4; no clear D. This CDR3 comprises 14 residues. Germline assignment: CDR1 LGHNA and CDR2 YSLEER.

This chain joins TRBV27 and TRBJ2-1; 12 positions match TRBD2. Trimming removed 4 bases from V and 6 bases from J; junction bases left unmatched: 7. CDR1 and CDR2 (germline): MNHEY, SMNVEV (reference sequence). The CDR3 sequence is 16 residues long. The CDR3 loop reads CASSSLLAGGRNEQFF. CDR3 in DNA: TGTGCCAGCAGTTCCCTCCTAGCGGGAGGGCGCAATGAGCAGTTCTTC.

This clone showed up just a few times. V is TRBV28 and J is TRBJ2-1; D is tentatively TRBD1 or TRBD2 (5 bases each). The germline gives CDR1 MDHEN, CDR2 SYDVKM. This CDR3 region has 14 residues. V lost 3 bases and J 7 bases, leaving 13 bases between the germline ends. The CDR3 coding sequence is TGTGCCAGCAGTTTCCTCGGGGCTGGAAATGAGCAGTTCTTC. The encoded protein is CASSFLGAGNEQFF.

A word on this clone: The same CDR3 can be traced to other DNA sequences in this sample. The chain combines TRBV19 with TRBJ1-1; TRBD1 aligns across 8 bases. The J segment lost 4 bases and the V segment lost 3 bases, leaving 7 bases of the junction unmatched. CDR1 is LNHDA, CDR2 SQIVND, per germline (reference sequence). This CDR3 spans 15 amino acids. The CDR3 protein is CASSIGTGWGTEAFF. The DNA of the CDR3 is TGTGCCAGTAGTATCGGGACAGGCTGGGGCACTGAAGCTTTCTTT. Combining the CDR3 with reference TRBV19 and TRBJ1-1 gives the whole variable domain DGGITQSPKYLFRKEGQNVTLSCEQNLNHDAMYWYRQDPGQGLRLIYYSQIVNDFQKGDIAEGYSVSREKKESFPLTVTSAQKNPTAFYLCASSIGTGWGTEAFFGQGTRLTVV.

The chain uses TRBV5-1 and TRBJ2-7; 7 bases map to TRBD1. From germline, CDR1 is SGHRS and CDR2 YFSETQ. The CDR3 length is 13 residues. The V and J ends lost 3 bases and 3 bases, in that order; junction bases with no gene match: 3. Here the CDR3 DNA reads TGCGCCAGCAGCTCCGGGGACAGCTACGAGCAGTACTTC. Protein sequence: CASSSGDSYEQYF.

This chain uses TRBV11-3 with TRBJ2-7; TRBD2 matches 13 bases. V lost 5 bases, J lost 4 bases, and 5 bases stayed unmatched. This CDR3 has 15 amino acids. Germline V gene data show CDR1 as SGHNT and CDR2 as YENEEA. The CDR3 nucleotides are TGTGCCAGCAGCCTAGGGACTAGCGGGATTTACGAGCAGTACTTC. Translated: CASSLGTSGIYEQYF.

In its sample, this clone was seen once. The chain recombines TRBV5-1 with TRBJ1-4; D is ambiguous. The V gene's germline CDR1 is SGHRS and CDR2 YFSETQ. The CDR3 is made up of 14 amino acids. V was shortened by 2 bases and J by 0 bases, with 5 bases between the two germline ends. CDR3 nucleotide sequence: TGCGCCAGCAGCTTTCAGGCAACTAATGAAAAACTGTTTTTT. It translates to CASSFQATNEKLFF.

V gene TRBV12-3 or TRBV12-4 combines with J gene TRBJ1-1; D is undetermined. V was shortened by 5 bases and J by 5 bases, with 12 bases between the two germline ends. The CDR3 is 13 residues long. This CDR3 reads CASSLGSRTEAFF. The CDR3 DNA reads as TGTGCCAGCAGTCTTGGGTCGAGGACTGAAGCTTTCTTT.

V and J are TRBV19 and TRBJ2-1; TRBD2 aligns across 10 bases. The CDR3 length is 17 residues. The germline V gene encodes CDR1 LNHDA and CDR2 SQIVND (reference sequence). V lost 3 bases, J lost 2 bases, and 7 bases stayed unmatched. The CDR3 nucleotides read TGTGCCAGTAGTATCCCGACTAGCGGGCCTGCCTACAATGAGCAGTTCTTC. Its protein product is CASSIPTSGPAYNEQFF.

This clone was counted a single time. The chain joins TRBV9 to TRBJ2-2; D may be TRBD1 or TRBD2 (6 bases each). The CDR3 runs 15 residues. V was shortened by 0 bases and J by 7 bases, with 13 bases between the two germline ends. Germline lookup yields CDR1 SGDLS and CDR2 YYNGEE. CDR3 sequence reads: CASSVARGPLGELFF. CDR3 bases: TGTGCCAGCAGCGTAGCCCGGGGGCCCCTCGGGGAGCTGTTTTTT. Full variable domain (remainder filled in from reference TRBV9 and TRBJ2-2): DSGVTQTPKHLITATGQRVTLRCSPRSGDLSVYWYQQSLDQGLQFLIQYYNGEERAKGNILERFSAQQFPDLHSELNLSSLELGDSALYFCASSVARGPLGELFFGEGSRLTVL.

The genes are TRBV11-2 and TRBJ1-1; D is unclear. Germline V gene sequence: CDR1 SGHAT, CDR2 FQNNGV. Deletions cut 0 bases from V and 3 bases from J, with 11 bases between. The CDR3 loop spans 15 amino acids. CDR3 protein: CASSLDKGDYTEAFF. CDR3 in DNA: TGTGCCAGCAGCTTAGATAAAGGTGATTACACTGAAGCTTTCTTT.

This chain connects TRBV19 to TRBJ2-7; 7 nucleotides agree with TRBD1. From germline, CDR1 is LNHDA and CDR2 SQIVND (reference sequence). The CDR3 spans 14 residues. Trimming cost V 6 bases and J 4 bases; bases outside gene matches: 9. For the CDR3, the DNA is TGTGCCAGTAGCCAACAATACAGGGGATACGAGCAGTACTTC. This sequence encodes CASSQQYRGYEQYF.

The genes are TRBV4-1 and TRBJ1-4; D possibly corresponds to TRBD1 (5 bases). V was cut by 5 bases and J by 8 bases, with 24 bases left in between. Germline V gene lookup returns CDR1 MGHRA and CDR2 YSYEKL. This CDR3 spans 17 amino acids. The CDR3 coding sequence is TGCGCCAGCAGCGTACGCAACCCCCGGGATGGGGGGGAAAAACTGTTTTTT. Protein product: CASSVRNPRDGGEKLFF.

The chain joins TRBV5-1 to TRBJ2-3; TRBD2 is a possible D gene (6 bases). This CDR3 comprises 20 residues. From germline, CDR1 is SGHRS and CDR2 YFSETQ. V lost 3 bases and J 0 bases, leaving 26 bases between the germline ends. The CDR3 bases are TGCGCCAGCAGCTCGACCCCCTCGAGTAGCGGCCCAACTAGCACAGATACGCAGTATTTT. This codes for CASSSTPSSSGPTSTDTQYF.

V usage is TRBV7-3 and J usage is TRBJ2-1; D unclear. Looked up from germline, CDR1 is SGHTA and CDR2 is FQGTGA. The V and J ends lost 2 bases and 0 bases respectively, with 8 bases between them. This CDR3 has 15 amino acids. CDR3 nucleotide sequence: TGTGCCAGCAGCTTACGACTCGGCTCCTACAATGAGCAGTTCTTC. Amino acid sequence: CASSLRLGSYNEQFF. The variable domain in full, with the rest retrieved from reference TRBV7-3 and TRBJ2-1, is GAGVSQTPSNKVTEKGKYVELRCDPISGHTALYWYRQSLGQGPEFLIYFQGTGAADDSGLPNDRFFAVRPEGSVSTLKIQRTERGDSAVYLCASSLRLGSYNEQFFGPGTRLTVL.

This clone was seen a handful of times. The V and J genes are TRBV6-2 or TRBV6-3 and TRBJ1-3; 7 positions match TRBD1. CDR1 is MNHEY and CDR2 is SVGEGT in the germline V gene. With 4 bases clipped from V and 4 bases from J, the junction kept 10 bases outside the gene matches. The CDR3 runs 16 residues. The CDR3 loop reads CASSSGTAAGGNTIYF. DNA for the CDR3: TGTGCCAGCAGTTCTGGGACAGCCGCGGGAGGAAACACCATATATTTT.

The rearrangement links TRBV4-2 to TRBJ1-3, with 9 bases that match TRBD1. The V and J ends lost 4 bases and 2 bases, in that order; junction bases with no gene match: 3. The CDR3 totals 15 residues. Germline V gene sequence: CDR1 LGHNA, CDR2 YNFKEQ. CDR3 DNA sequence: TGTGCCAGCAGCCGGGACAGGGACCCTGGAAACACCATATATTTT. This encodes CASSRDRDPGNTIYF.

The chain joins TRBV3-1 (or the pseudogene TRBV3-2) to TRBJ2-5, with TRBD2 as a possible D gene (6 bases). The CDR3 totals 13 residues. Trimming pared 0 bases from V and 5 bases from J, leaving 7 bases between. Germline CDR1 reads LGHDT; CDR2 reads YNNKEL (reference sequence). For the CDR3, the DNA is TGTGCCAGCAGCCAAGAGGGGAGGGAGACCCAGTACTTC. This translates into CASSQEGRETQYF.